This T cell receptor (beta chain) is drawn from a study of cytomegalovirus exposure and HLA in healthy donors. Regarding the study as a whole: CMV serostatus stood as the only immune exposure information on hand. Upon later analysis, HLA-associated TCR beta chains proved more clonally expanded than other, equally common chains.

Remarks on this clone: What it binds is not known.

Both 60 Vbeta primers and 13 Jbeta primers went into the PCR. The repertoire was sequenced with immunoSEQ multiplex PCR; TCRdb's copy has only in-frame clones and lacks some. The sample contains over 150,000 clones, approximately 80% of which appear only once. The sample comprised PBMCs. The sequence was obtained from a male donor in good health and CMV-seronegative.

As DNA, the CDR3 is TGTGCCAGCAGCCCACGGGAAGGGACAAAATCCTACGAGCAGTACTTC. Protein sequence: CASSPREGTKSYEQYF. This sequence joins TRBV9 and TRBJ2-5; TRBD1 might be the D (6 bases). The end of the DNA is better explained by TRBJ2-7, so the J call may be wrong. The germline V gene encodes CDR1 SGDLS and CDR2 YYNGEE. There are 16 residues in the CDR3.